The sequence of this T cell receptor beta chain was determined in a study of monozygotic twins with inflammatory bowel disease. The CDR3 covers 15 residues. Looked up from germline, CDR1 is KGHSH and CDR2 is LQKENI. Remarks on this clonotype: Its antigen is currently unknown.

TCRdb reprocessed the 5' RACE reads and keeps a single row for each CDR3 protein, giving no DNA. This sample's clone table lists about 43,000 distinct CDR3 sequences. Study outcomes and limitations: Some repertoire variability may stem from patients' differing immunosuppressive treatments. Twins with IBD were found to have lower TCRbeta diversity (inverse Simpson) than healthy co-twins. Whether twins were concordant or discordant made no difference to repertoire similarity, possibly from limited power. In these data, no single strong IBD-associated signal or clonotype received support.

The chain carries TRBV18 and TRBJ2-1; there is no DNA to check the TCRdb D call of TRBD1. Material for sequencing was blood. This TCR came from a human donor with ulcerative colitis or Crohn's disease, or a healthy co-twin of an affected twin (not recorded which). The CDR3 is CASSPTGAIGNEQFF.